Each of the 4 T cell receptor beta chains below was sequenced from the same sample in a study of molecular identifiers for immune sequencing clone quantification. TCRdb reprocessed the PCR reads via MiXCR and lists one record per CDR3 protein. The sample records about 500,000 distinct CDR3 sequences, about 22% being singletons. The sample comprised naive CD8+ T cells from blood, with Jurkat cell RNA spiked in. Subset specified: FACS-sorted CD8+CD4-CCR7+CD45RA+ naive T cells. The origin of the receptors is a human donor in good health. Some libraries in this study had Jurkat cell RNA spiked in.

In this sample, this clonotype turned up a few times. The V call is TRBV15, the J call TRBJ2-5, with D uncertain. V lost 0 bases and J lost 2, with 4 bases in between. The V gene's germline CDR1 is LNHNV and CDR2 YYDKDF (reference sequence). The CDR3 is 13 amino acids. Written as DNA, the CDR3 is TGTGCCACCAGCAGAGAGAGGCAAGAGACCCAGTACTTC. Protein: CATSRERQETQYF. Drawing the rest from reference TRBV15 and TRBJ2-5, the complete variable domain is DAMVIQNPRYQVTQFGKPVTLSCSQTLNHNVMYWYQQKSSQAPKLLFHYYDKDFNNEADTPDNFQSRRPNTSFCFLDIRSPGLGDTAMYLCATSRERQETQYFGPGTRLLVL.

Remarks on this clonotype: This may be a read error: a much more frequent sequence differs by one nucleotide. The genes are TRBV12-3 or TRBV12-4 and TRBJ1-1; D is unresolved. Trimming took 4 bases from V and 6 from J, leaving 9 bases between them. The CDR3 runs 12 residues. The CDR3 loop reads CASSSPSAEAFF. The CDR3 bases are TGTGCCAGCAGTTCCCCCTCCGCTGAAGCTTTCTTT.

This clonotype has only a few counts. The V call is TRBV5-1, the J call TRBJ2-2; 7 bases are a match to TRBD1. Germline loops: CDR1 SGHRS, CDR2 YFSETQ. The V gene end was trimmed by 0 bases and the J gene end by 0 bases; junction bases not matched to a gene: 5. The CDR3 consists of 17 residues. This chain's CDR3 is CASSLDGTDTNTGELFF. In nucleotides, the CDR3 is TGCGCCAGCAGCTTGGACGGGACAGACACGAACACCGGGGAGCTGTTTTTT.

A few counts support this clonotype. V usage is TRBV7-9 and J usage is TRBJ2-3; D is ambiguous. The CDR3 runs 12 residues. From germline, CDR1 is SEHNR and CDR2 FQNEAQ (reference sequence). V dropped 5 bases and J dropped 4 bases, with 7 bases sitting between them. The CDR3 DNA reads as TGTGCCAGCAGCCCCGTGTCAGATACGCAGTATTTT. Protein sequence: CASSPVSDTQYF.